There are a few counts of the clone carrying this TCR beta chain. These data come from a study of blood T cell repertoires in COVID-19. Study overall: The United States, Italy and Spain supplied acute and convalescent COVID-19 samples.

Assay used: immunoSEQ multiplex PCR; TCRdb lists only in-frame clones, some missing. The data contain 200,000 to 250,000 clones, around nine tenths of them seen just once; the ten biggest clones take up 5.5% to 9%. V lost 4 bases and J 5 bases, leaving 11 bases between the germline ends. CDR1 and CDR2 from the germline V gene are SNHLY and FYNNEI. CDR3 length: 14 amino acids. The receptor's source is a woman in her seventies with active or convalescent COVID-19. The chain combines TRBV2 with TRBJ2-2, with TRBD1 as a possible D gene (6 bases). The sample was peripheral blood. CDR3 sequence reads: CASSVIQGTGELFF. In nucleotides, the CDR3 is TGTGCCAGCAGTGTAATTCAGGGGACCGGGGAGCTGTTTTTT. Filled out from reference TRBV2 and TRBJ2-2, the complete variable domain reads EPEVTQTPSHQVTQMGQEVILRCVPISNHLYFYWYRQILGQKVEFLVSFYNNEISEKSEIFDDQFSVERPDGSNFTLKIRSTKLEDSAMYFCASSVIQGTGELFFGEGSRLTVL.